A selection of T cell receptor beta chains follows, all from one sample in a study of blood T cells in healthy people across ages. Via MiXCR, TCRdb re-called the 5' RACE reads, giving one row per CDR3 protein. The sample consists of around 800,000 distinct CDR3 sequences, less than 80% of them appearing once. The sequencing input was blood. The receptors were gathered from a man younger than 40 in good health. Each CDR3 is given with its conserved first and last residue. The D gene is left open where the match is weak.

v_call	j_call	d_call	cdr3_aa
TRBV5-5	TRBJ2-5	-	CASSGGGAQETQYF
TRBV7-6	TRBJ2-5	-	CASSLNSEETQYF
TRBV5-6	TRBJ1-2	-	CASSHPRGVMTKYYGHTF
TRBV7-7	TRBJ2-1	TRBD1	CASSTDRGSYKEQFF
TRBV12-3/TRBV12-4	TRBJ1-2	-	CASTWDGYGYTF
TRBV20-1	TRBJ2-3	-	CSARERGRGADTQYF
TRBV4-1	TRBJ1-2	TRBD1	CASSHPGQSVWGYTF
TRBV28	TRBJ2-6	TRBD2	CASMREPSGANVLTF
TRBV29-1	TRBJ2-3	TRBD1	CSVGTGESTDTQYF
TRBV7-9	-	TRBD1	CASSFPGQGGEQYF
TRBV7-9	TRBJ2-7	TRBD1	CATFRAGDRVSEQYF
TRBV3-1	TRBJ2-5	-	CASSQGRSQETQYF
TRBV7-8	TRBJ2-3	-	CASSLVTGITDTQYF
TRBV12-3/TRBV12-4	TRBJ2-5	TRBD1	CASSRSTGLETQYF
TRBV6-2/TRBV6-3	-	TRBD2	CASSYTGLADYEQYF
TRBV4-3	TRBJ1-1	-	CASSPAGVPAEAFF